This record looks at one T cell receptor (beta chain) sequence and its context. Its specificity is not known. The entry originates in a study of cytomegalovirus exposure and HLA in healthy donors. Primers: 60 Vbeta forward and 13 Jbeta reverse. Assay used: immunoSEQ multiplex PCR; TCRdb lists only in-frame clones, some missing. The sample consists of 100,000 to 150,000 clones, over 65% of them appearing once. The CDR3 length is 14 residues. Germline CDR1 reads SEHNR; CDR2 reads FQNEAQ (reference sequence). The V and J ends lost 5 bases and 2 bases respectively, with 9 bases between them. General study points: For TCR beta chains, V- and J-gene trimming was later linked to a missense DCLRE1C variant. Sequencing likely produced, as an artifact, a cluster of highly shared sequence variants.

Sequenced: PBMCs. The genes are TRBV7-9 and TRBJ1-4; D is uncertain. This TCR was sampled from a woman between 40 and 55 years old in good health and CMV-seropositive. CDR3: CASSPGNTNEKLFF. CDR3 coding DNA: TGTGCCAGCAGCCCGGGGAATACTAATGAAAAACTGTTTTTT. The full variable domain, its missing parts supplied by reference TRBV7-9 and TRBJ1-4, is DTGVSQNPRHKITKRGQNVTFRCDPISEHNRLYWYRQTLGQGPEFLTYFQNEAQLEKSRLLSDRFSAERPKGSFSTLEIQRTEQGDSAMYLCASSPGNTNEKLFFGSGTQLSVL.